The clone carrying this T cell receptor beta chain was counted at least ten times. Using its own MiXCR run on the reads, TCRdb lists one record per CDR3 protein. Here the sample spans some 150,000 distinct CDR3 sequences, 23% being singletons. The data were taken from a study of T cell repertoires in cytomegalovirus infection. V was cut by 1 base and J by 5 bases, with 7 bases left in between. Germline V gene sequence: CDR1 SGHVS, CDR2 FNYEAQ. CDR3 length: 13 residues. This receptor was identified in a human donor in good health (CMV status not recorded). Some clones in this sample may be carry-over from other donors' samples. The chain employs TRBV7-6 and TRBJ2-3; maybe TRBD1 (5 bases). Material: PBMCs. The CDR3 sequence is CASSLGQLDTQYF. The DNA for the CDR3 is TGTGCCAGCAGCTTAGGACAGCTAGATACGCAGTATTTT.